The T cell receptor (beta chain) under discussion was sequenced for a study of blood T cell repertoires in COVID-19. Study context: Sites across the United States, Italy and Spain contributed samples from acute and convalescent COVID-19. PBMCs, B-cell-depleted T cells, or T cells provided the cDNA or gDNA that made up the material.

V shed 6 bases and J 6 bases; nucleotides not matched to a gene: 11. Germline V CDR1 and CDR2: MDHEN, SYDVKM. CDR3 length: 14 residues. In the original analysis: Reference gene primer amplification yielded estimated nucleated cell counts. The table came from immunoSEQ multiplex PCR; TCRdb's copy has only in-frame clones and leaves some out. The V and J calls and clone size were taken over from that table, and D and trimming were inferred from the DNA. In the table there are 50,000 to 65,000 clones, about 89% of which are singletons. The chain joins TRBV28 to TRBJ2-7, with 7 bases aligning to TRBD1. The source is a woman aged 55-75 years with active or convalescent COVID-19. Sequenced sample: peripheral blood. In nucleotides, the CDR3 is TGTGCCAGCAGGCTGACAGGGACATTGTTCGAGCAGTACTTC. Residues: CASRLTGTLFEQYF.